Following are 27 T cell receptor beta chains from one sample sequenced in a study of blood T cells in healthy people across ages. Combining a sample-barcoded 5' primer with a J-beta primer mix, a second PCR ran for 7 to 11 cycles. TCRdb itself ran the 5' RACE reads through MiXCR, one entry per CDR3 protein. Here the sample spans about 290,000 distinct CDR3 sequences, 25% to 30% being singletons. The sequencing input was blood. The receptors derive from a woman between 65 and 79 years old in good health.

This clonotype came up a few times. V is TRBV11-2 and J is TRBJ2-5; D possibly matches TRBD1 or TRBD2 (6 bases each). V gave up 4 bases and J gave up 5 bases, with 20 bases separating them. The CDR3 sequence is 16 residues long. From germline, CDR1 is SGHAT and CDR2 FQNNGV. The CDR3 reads CASSSQGRGVQETQYF. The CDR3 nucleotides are TGTGCCAGCAGCTCCCAGGGTAGGGGGGTTCAGGAGACCCAGTACTTC.

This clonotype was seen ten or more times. The CDR3 DNA sequence: TGTGCCAGCAGCCCCTCCGGGAAGGGATTGTGGCAGTACTTC. This encodes CASSPSGKGLWQYF. The rearrangement joins TRBV3-1 to TRBJ2-7, with a weak D call TRBD2 (5 bases). This CDR3 region has 14 residues. From germline, CDR1 is LGHDT and CDR2 YNNKEL (reference sequence). Trimming cost V 4 bases and J 9 bases, with 19 bases left between them.

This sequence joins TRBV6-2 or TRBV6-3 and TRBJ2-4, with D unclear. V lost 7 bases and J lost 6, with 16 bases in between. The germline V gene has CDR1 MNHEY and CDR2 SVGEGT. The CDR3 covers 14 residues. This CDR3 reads CASTRSGRGNIQYF. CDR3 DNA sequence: TGTGCCAGCACTAGATCCGGACGTGGAAACATTCAGTACTTC.

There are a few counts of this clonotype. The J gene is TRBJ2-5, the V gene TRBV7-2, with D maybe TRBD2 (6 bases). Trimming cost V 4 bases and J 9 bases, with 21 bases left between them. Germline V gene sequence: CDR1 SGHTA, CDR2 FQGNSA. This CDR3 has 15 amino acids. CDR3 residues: CASSSGGTFGEAQYF. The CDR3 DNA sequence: TGTGCCAGCAGCTCAGGCGGGACTTTCGGGGAGGCCCAGTACTTC. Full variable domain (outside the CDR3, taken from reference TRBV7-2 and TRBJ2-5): GAGVSQSPSNKVTEKGKDVELRCDPISGHTALYWYRQSLGQGLEFLIYFQGNSAPDKSGLPSDRFSAERTGGSVSTLTIQRTQQEDSAVYLCASSSGGTFGEAQYFGPGTRLLVL.

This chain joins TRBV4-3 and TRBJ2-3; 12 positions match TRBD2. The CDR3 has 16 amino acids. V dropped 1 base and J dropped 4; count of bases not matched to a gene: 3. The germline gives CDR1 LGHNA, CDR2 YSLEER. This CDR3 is CASSQVLAGGPDTQYF. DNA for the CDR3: TGCGCCAGCAGCCAAGTCCTAGCGGGGGGGCCAGATACGCAGTATTTT.

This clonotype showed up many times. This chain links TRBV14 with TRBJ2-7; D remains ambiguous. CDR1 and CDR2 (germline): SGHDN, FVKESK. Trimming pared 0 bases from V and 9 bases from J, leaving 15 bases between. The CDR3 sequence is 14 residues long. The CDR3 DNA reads TGTGCCAGCAGCCAAGACAGTGACGGGTTTGGGCAGTACTTC. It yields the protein CASSQDSDGFGQYF.

This CDR3 reads CASRNDWGREPDTQYF. The CDR3 DNA reads TGTGCCAGCAGAAATGACTGGGGAAGAGAGCCAGATACGCAGTATTTT. This rearrangement joins TRBV12-3 or TRBV12-4 to TRBJ2-3; D remains ambiguous. The CDR3 length is 16 residues. Trimming left V 6 bases short and J 4 bases short, with 20 bases between.

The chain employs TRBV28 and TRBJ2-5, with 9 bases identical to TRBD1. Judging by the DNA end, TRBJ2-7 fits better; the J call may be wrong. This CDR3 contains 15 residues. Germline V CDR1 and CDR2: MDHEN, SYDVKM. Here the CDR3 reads CASLGPGTGRYEQYF. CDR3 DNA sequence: TGTGCCAGTTTAGGGCCCGGGACAGGGCGGTACGAGCAGTACTTC.

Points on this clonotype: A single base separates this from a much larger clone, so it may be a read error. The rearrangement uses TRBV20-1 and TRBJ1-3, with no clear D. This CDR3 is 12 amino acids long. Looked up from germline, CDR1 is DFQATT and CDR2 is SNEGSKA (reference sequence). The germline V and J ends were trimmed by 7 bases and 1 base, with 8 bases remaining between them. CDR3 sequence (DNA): TGCAGTGTAGAGACATCTGGAAACACCATATATTTT. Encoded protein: CSVETSGNTIYF.

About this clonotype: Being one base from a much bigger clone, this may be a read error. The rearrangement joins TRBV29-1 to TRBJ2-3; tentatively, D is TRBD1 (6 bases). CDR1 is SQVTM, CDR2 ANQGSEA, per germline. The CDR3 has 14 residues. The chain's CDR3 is CSVTTGSGPDMQYF. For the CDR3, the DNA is TGCAGCGTTACTACAGGGTCCGGCCCAGATATGCAGTATTTT.

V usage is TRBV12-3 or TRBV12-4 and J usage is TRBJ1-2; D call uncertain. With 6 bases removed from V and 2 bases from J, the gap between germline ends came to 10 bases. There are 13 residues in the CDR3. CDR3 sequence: CASRVAGNYGYTF. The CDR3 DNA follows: TGTGCCAGCAGGGTAGCAGGCAACTATGGCTACACCTTC.

The CDR3: CASSPGGARSDTQYF. The CDR3 region has the DNA TGTGCCAGCAGCCCAGGGGGGGCGCGTTCAGATACGCAGTATTTT. This chain joins TRBV7-2 and TRBJ2-3, with D tentatively TRBD1 or TRBD2 (7 bases each). The V gene's germline CDR1 is SGHTA and CDR2 FQGNSA. Between the trimmed V and J ends, which lost 5 bases and 4 bases, there was a span of 16 bases. The length of the CDR3 is 15 residues.

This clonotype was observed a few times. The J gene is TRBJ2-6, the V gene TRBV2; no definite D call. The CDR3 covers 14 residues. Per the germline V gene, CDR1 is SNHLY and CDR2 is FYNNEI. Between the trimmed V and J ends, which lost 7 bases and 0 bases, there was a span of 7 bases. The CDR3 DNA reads TGTGCCAGCATGATCCTCTCTGGGGCCAACGTCCTGACTTTC. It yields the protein CASMILSGANVLTF.

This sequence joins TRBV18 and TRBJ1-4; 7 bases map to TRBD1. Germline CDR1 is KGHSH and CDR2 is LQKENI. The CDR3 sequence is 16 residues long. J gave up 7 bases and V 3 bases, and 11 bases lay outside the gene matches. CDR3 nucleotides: TGTGCCAGCTCACCGGGACAGCCTAAAGGCGGTGAAAAACTGTTTTTT. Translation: CASSPGQPKGGEKLFF.

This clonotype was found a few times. The CDR3 nucleotides are TGTGCCAGTAGTATCGCCTGGGGAGATACGCAGTATTTT. Its protein is CASSIAWGDTQYF. The chain combines TRBV19 with TRBJ2-3, with no clear D. This CDR3 spans 13 amino acids. The V end was cut by 3 bases, the J end by 5 bases, with 9 bases between. Germline CDR1 LNHDA, CDR2 SQIVND (reference sequence).

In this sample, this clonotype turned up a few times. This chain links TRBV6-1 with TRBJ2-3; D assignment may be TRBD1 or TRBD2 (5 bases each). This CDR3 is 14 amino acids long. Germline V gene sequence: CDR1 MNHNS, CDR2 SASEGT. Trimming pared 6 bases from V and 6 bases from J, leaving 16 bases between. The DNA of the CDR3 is TGTGCCAGCAGGACCCAAGGGACGGCGGATACGCAGTATTTT. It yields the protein CASRTQGTADTQYF.

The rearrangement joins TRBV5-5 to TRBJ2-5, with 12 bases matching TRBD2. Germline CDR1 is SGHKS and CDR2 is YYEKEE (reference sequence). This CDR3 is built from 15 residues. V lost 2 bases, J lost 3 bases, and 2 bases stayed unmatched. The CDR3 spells CASSFRTSGEETQYF. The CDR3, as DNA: TGTGCCAGCAGCTTTAGGACTAGCGGGGAAGAGACCCAGTACTTC. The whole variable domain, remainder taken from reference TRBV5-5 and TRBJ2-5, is DAGVTQSPTHLIKTRGQQVTLRCSPISGHKSVSWYQQVLGQGPQFIFQYYEKEERGRGNFPDRFSARQFPNYSSELNVNALLLGDSALYLCASSFRTSGEETQYFGPGTRLLVL.

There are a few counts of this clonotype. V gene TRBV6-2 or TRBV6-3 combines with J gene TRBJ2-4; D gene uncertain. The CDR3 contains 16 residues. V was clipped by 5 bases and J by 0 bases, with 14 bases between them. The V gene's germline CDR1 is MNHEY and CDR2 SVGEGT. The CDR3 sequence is CASSLRPNLAKNIQYF. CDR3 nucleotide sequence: TGTGCCAGCAGTCTACGACCCAATCTAGCCAAAAACATTCAGTACTTC.

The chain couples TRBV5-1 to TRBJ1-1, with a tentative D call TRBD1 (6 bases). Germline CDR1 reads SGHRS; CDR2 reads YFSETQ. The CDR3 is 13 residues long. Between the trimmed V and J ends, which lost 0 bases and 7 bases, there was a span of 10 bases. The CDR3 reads CASSLGAGVEAFF. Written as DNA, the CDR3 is TGCGCCAGCAGCTTGGGGGCAGGGGTTGAAGCTTTCTTT.

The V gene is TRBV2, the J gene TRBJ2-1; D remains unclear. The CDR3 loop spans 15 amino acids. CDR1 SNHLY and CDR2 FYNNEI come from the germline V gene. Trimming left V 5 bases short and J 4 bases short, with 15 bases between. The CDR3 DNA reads TGTGCCAGCAGTAAGGCTGGTGAGAAATACAATGAGCAGTTCTTC. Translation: CASSKAGEKYNEQFF.

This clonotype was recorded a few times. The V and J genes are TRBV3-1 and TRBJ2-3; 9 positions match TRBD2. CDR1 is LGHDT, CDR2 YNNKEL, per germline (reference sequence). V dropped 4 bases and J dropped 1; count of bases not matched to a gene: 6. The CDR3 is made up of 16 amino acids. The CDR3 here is CASSPIAGERTDTQYF. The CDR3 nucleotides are TGTGCCAGCAGCCCTATAGCGGGAGAGCGCACAGATACGCAGTATTTT.

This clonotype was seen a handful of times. This CDR3 reads CASSLRGRGEKLFF. CDR3 bases: TGTGCCAGCAGTCTCAGGGGGCGAGGAGAAAAACTGTTTTTT. The chain combines TRBV28 with TRBJ1-4, with 8 bases aligning to TRBD1. Germline V CDR1 and CDR2: MDHEN, SYDVKM. This CDR3 is 14 amino acids long. With V trimmed by 5 bases and J by 8 bases, 7 bases remained unmatched.

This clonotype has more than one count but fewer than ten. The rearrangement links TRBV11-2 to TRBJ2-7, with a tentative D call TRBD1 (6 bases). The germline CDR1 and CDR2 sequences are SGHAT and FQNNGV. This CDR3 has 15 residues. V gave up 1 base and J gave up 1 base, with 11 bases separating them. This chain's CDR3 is CASSLVGTPSYEQYF. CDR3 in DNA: TGTGCCAGCAGCTTAGTGGGGACACCTTCCTACGAGCAGTACTTC.

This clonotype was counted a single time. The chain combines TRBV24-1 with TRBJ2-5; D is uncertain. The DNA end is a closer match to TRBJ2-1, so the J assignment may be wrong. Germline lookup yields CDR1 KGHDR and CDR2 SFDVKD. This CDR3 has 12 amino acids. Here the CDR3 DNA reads TGTGCCACCAGTGAGGGGATCAATGAGCAGTTCTTC. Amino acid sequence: CATSEGINEQFF.

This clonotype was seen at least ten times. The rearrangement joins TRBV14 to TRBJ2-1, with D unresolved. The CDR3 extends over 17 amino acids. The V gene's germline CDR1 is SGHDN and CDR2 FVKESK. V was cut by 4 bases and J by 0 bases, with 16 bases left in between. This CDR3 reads CASSLRTVSSSYNEQFF. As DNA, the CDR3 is TGTGCCAGCAGCCTGCGAACGGTTAGCAGCTCCTACAATGAGCAGTTCTTC.

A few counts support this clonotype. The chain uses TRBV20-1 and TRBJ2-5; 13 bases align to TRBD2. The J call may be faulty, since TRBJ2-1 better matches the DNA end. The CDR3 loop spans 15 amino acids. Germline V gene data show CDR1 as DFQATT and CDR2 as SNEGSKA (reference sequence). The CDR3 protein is CSALARLAGGNEQFF. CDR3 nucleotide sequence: TGCAGTGCCTTAGCCCGACTAGCGGGAGGTAATGAGCAGTTCTTC.

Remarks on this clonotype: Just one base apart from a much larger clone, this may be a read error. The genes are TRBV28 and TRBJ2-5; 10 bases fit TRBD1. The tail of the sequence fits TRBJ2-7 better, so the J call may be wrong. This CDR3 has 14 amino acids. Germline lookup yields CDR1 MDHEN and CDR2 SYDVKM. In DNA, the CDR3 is TGTGCCAGCAGCGGGACAGGGGCGGCCTACGAGCAGTACTTC. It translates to CASSGTGAAYEQYF.